The 17 T cell receptor beta chains reported below all come from one sample, sequenced in a study of blood T cell repertoires in COVID-19. Repertoires were generated with immunoSEQ multiplex PCR, while TCRdb's copy carries only in-frame clones and drops some. The sample has about 160,000 clones; approximately 77% are singletons. The source material was PBMCs or T cells enriched from blood (not recorded which). The receptor source for this set is a man between 60 and 75 years old who had recovered from COVID-19.

The gene calls are TRBV4-2 and TRBJ2-5, with 11 bases fitting TRBD2. Trimming at V came to 0 bases and at J to 4 bases, leaving 13 bases not matched to a gene. Germline-derived CDR1 and CDR2 are LGHNA and YNFKEQ. The CDR3 is 19 residues long. The CDR3 protein is CASSQDPGSGRALGETQYF. DNA for the CDR3: TGTGCCAGCAGCCAAGACCCGGGTAGCGGGAGGGCCCTCGGAGAGACCCAGTACTTC.

This clone was recorded a few times. This chain joins TRBV10-3 and TRBJ1-2; D may be TRBD1 (6 bases). Germline assignment: CDR1 ENHRY and CDR2 SYGVKD. The V end was cut by 4 bases, the J end by 8 bases, with 14 bases between. The CDR3 extends over 13 amino acids. The CDR3 loop is CAISGTDPRGYTF. For the CDR3, the DNA is TGTGCCATCAGTGGGACAGATCCGCGAGGCTACACCTTC.

The rearrangement links TRBV6-1 to TRBJ2-1; possible D gene TRBD1, 5 bases. Per germline, CDR1 MNHNS and CDR2 SASEGT. This CDR3 region has 13 residues. Deletions cut 2 bases from V and 9 bases from J, with 11 bases between. The chain's CDR3 is CASSESGFREQFF. The CDR3 nucleotides read TGTGCCAGCAGTGAATCAGGGTTTCGTGAGCAGTTCTTC.

V usage is TRBV30 and J usage is TRBJ1-2, with D tentatively TRBD1 (6 bases). Looked up from germline, CDR1 is GTSNPN and CDR2 is SVGIG (reference sequence). Trimming left V 0 bases short and J 4 bases short, with 12 bases between. The CDR3 contains 14 residues. The CDR3 protein is CAWSVSGAGYGYTF. CDR3 sequence (DNA): TGTGCCTGGAGTGTATCAGGGGCCGGCTATGGCTACACCTTC.

The genes are TRBV18 and TRBJ2-4; 7 bases match TRBD1. Trimming took 0 bases from V and 0 from J; bases not matched to a gene: 8. This CDR3 has 18 amino acids. Looked up from germline, CDR1 is KGHSH and CDR2 is LQKENI. CDR3 in DNA: TGTGCCAGCTCACCACCGAGACAGGGAGACCTAGCCAAAAACATTCAGTACTTC. This codes for CASSPPRQGDLAKNIQYF.

The V gene is TRBV7-9, the J gene TRBJ1-4, with 12 bases aligning to TRBD1. Germline values: CDR1 SEHNR, CDR2 FQNEAQ (reference sequence). V was clipped by 8 bases and J by 14 bases; unmatched bases: 6. The CDR3 runs 12 residues. This CDR3 is CASGGQGALLFF. As DNA, the CDR3 is TGTGCCAGCGGGGGACAGGGGGCATTGCTGTTTTTT.

This clone was seen a handful of times. J is TRBJ1-1 and V is TRBV12-3 or TRBV12-4; D not certain. V was clipped by 4 bases and J by 6 bases, with 9 bases between them. The CDR3 contains 12 residues. CDR3 nucleotides: TGTGCCAGCAGTTCTGGTCGCGCTGAAGCTTTCTTT. It translates to CASSSGRAEAFF.

V is TRBV10-3 and J is TRBJ2-7; D might be TRBD1 (6 bases). Deletions cut 0 bases from V and 5 bases from J, with 11 bases between. Looked up from germline, CDR1 is ENHRY and CDR2 is SYGVKD. The CDR3 has 14 amino acids. Written as DNA, the CDR3 is TGTGCCATCAGTGAGTCGGGCAGGGGCCACGAGCAGTACTTC. Translated, it gives CAISESGRGHEQYF.

The chain carries TRBV5-1 and TRBJ2-2; possibly TRBD2 for D (5 bases). The CDR3 is made up of 15 amino acids. V lost 0 bases and J 3 bases, leaving 9 bases between the germline ends. Germline V gene sequence: CDR1 SGHRS, CDR2 YFSETQ. CDR3 sequence: CASSLAWGDTGELFF. DNA of the CDR3: TGCGCCAGCAGCTTGGCGTGGGGAGACACCGGGGAGCTGTTTTTT.

The rearrangement uses TRBV24-1 and TRBJ1-2; a possible D gene is TRBD1 (5 bases). V was clipped by 5 bases and J by 0 bases, with 12 bases between them. The germline gives CDR1 KGHDR, CDR2 SFDVKD. CDR3 length: 15 residues. Written as DNA, the CDR3 is TGTGCCACCAGTGCTCCGGGACTCTCTAACTATGGCTACACCTTC. The encoded protein is CATSAPGLSNYGYTF.

This clone was seen a single time. V usage is TRBV18 and J usage is TRBJ2-3; the match to TRBD2 covers 12 bases. The CDR3 covers 16 residues. The germline V gene encodes CDR1 KGHSH and CDR2 LQKENI. V lost 5 bases, J lost 5 bases, and 8 bases stayed unmatched. CDR3 DNA: TGTGCCAGCTCATCGCTAGCGGGAGGGCAGAGAGATACGCAGTATTTT. Translating it yields CASSSLAGGQRDTQYF. Full variable domain (outside the CDR3, taken from reference TRBV18 and TRBJ2-3): NAGVMQNPRHLVRRRGQEARLRCSPMKGHSHVYWYRQLPEEGLKFMVYLQKENIIDESGMPKERFSAEFPKEGPSILRIQQVVRGDSAAYFCASSSLAGGQRDTQYFGPGTRLTVL.

The table lists this clone with a few counts. The V and J genes are TRBV2 and TRBJ2-1; TRBD1 matches 9 bases. Germline assignment: CDR1 SNHLY and CDR2 FYNNEI. This CDR3 has 12 residues. V trimming: 0 bases; J trimming: 15 bases; junction bases outside the gene matches: 3. The CDR3 sequence is CASSEAWGQGFF. DNA of the CDR3: TGTGCCAGCAGTGAAGCCTGGGGACAGGGGTTCTTC.

This chain uses TRBV18 with TRBJ2-4, with D maybe TRBD1 (6 bases). The CDR3 length is 15 residues. Germline CDR1 reads KGHSH; CDR2 reads LQKENI. Deletions cut 3 bases from V and 6 bases from J, with 15 bases between. CDR3 sequence reads: CASSPDPIGGNIQYF. For the CDR3, the DNA is TGTGCCAGCTCACCGGACCCAATAGGGGGAAACATTCAGTACTTC.

The V gene is TRBV5-1, the J gene TRBJ2-1; 7 nucleotides match TRBD1. The germline V gene encodes CDR1 SGHRS and CDR2 YFSETQ. V lost 3 bases to trimming and J lost 2 bases; unmatched junction nucleotides: 5. This CDR3 has 15 residues. CDR3 DNA: TGCGCCAGCAGCTCGCGACAGGGAACCTACAATGAGCAGTTCTTC. Translation: CASSSRQGTYNEQFF.

The V gene is TRBV3-1 (or the pseudogene TRBV3-2), the J gene TRBJ1-2; TRBD1 agrees at 9 bases. The CDR3 has 15 amino acids. Germline V gives CDR1 LGHDT, CDR2 YNNKEL (reference sequence). V lost 1 base, J lost 5 bases, and 5 bases stayed unmatched. CDR3 sequence reads: CASSQGRTGEYGYTF. CDR3 DNA sequence: TGTGCCAGCAGCCAAGGAAGGACAGGGGAATATGGCTACACCTTC.

The V and J genes are TRBV9 and TRBJ1-2; 12 bases are a match to TRBD1. The V segment lost 5 bases and the J segment 4 bases; nucleotides outside the gene matches: 18. The CDR3 is 19 residues long. The V gene's germline CDR1 is SGDLS and CDR2 YYNGEE. CDR3 nucleotides: TGTGCCAGCAGTGATAACACCGGGACAGGGGGCCCAAAAGCCTATGGCTACACCTTC. Protein: CASSDNTGTGGPKAYGYTF.

The chain is built from TRBV7-6 and TRBJ1-2, with 10 bases identical to TRBD1. The trim removed 5 bases at V and 4 bases at J, leaving 7 bases unmatched. Germline loops: CDR1 SGHVS, CDR2 FNYEAQ. The CDR3 loop spans 15 amino acids. This CDR3 is CASSPDRGTTYGYTF. The CDR3 DNA reads TGTGCCAGCAGCCCGGACAGGGGGACGACCTATGGCTACACCTTC.